This TCR beta chain was sequenced during a study of T cells in Graves' hyperthyroidism and ophthalmopathy. Germline V gene lookup returns CDR1 SGHTA and CDR2 FQGNSA. The CDR3 length is 16 residues. V gave up 5 bases and J gave up 2 bases; unmatched junction bases: 9. Graves' hyperthyroidism was deemed stable absent ophthalmopathy progression within 18 months. Clinical symptoms, serum thyroxine and TRAb, thyroid ultrasound and orbital computed tomography together formed the diagnostic basis. This clonotype occurred a few times. Amplification of TCR beta CDR3 regions was performed using RNA transcripts as template. HTBI primers drove first-round RT-PCR of the TCR CDR3. TCRdb re-called the multiplex PCR reads with MiXCR, one entry per CDR3 protein. The table includes approximately 610,000 distinct CDR3 sequences, approximately 15% detected once.

The chain combines TRBV7-2 with TRBJ1-5, with 7 positions matching TRBD1. This sequence was found in a woman aged 18 to 35 with Graves' hyperthyroidism. Source material: blood. The DNA of the CDR3 is TGTGCCAGCAGCCCCAGAAGGGGGACAGGCAATCAGCCCCAGCATTTT. It yields the protein CASSPRRGTGNQPQHF.